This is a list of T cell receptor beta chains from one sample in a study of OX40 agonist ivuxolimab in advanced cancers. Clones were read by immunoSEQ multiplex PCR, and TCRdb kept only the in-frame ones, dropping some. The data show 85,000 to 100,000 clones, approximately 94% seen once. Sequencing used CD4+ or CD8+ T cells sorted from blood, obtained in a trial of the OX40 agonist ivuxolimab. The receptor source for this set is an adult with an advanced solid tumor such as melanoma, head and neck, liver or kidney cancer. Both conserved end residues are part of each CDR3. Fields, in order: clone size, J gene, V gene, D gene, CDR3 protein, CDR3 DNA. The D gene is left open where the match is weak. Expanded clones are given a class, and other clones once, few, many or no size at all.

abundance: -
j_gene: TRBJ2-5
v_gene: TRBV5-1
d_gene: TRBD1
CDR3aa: CASSQGQGGQETQYF
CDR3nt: TGCGCCAGCAGCCAAGGACAGGGGGGCCAAGAGACCCAGTACTTC

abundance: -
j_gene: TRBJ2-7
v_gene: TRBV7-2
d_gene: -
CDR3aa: CASSLKTNYEQYF
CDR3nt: TGTGCCAGCAGCTTGAAAACTAACTACGAGCAGTACTTC

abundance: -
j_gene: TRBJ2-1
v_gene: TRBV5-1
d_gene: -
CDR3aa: CASSSGQYNEQFF
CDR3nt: TGCGCCAGCAGCTCCGGACAGTACAATGAGCAGTTCTTC

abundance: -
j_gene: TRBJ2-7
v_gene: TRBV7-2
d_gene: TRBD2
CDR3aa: CASSRGTSGVTYEQYF
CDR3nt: TGTGCCAGCAGCCGAGGGACTAGCGGGGTAACCTACGAGCAGTACTTC

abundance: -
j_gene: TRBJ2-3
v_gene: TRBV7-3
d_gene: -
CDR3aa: CASSPSTDTQYF
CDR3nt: TGTGCCAGCAGCCCGAGCACAGATACGCAGTATTTT

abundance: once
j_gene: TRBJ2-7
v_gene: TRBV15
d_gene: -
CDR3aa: CATSRGAHSYEQYF
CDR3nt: TGTGCCACCAGCAGAGGTGCACACTCCTACGAGCAGTACTTC

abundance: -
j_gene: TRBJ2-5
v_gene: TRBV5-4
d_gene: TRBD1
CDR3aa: CASSFPGTDQETQYF
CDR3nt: TGTGCCAGCAGCTTCCCCGGGACAGATCAAGAGACCCAGTACTTC

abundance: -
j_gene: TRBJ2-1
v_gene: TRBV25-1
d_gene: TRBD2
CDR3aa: CASRESGSWSNEQFF
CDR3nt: TGTGCCAGCAGGGAAAGCGGGAGTTGGTCCAATGAGCAGTTCTTC

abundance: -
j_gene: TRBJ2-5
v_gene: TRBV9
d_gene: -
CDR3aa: CASSVDLGVETQYF
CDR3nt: TGTGCCAGCAGCGTAGATTTGGGGGTTGAGACCCAGTACTTC

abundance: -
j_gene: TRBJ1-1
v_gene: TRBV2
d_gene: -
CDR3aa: CASSEQGVSNTEAFF
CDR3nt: TGTGCCAGCAGTGAACAGGGAGTCTCCAACACTGAAGCTTTCTTT

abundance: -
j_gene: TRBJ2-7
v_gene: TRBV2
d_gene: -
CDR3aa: CASSREGGEQYF
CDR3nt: TGTGCCAGCAGCCGAGAGGGAGGAGAGCAGTACTTC

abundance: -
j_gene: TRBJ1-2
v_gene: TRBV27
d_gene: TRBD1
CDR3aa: CASSVGRGRNYGYTF
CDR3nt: TGTGCCAGCAGTGTAGGCAGGGGGCGCAACTATGGCTACACCTTC

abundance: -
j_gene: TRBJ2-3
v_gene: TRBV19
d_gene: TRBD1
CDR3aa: CASSTRQGPDTQYF
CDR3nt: TGTGCCAGTAGTACAAGACAGGGACCAGATACGCAGTATTTT

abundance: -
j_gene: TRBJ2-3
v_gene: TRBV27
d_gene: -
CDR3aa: CASSRREKGTQYF
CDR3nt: TGTGCCAGCAGTCGCCGGGAGAAGGGAACGCAGTATTTT

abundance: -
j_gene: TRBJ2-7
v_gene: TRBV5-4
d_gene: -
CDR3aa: CASSSETALGEQYF
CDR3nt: TGTGCCAGCAGCTCCGAGACCGCCTTAGGTGAGCAGTACTTC

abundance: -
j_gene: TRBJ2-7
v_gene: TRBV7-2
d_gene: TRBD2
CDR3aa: CASGLADEQYF
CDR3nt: TGTGCCAGTGGACTAGCGGACGAGCAGTACTTC

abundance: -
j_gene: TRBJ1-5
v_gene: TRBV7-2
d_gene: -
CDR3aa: CASSSDSNQPQHF
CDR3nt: TGTGCCAGCAGCTCGGACAGCAATCAGCCCCAGCATTTT

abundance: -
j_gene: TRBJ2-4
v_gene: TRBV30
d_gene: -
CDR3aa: CAWRVPPNIQYF
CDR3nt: TGTGCCTGGAGAGTACCGCCAAACATTCAGTACTTC

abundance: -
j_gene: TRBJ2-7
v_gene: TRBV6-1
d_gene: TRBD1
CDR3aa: CASRPGQGTYEQYF
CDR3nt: TGTGCCAGCAGACCGGGACAGGGCACCTACGAGCAGTACTTC

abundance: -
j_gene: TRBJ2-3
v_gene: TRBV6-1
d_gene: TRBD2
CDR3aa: CASSEVGGVDTQYF
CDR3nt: TGTGCCAGCAGTGAAGTTGGGGGGGTGGATACGCAGTATTTT

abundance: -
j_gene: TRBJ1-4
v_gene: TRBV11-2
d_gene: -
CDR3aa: CASSIIRLNNEKLFF
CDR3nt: TGTGCCAGCAGCATTATCCGTTTAAATAATGAAAAACTGTTTTTT

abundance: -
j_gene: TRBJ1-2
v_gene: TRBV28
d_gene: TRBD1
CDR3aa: CASSSSGDRDYGYTF
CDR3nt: TGTGCCAGCAGTTCGAGTGGGGACAGAGACTATGGCTACACCTTC

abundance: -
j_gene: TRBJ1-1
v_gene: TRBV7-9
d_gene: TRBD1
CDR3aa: CASSSGTGVFTEAFF
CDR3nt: TGTGCCAGCAGCTCCGGGACAGGGGTGTTTACTGAAGCTTTCTTT

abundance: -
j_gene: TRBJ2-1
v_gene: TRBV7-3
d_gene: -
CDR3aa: CASSLRVGEQFF
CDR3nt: TGTGCCAGCAGCCTAAGGGTCGGGGAGCAGTTCTTC

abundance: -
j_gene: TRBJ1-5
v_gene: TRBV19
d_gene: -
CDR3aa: CASTQAYNQPQHF
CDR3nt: TGTGCCAGTACACAGGCGTACAATCAGCCCCAGCATTTT

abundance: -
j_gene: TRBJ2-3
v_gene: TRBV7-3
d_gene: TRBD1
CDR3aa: CASSSRTGGPTDTQYF
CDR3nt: TGTGCCAGCAGCTCCCGGACAGGGGGCCCCACAGATACGCAGTATTTT

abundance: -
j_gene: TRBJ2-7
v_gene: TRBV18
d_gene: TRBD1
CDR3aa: CASSPPGQVYEQYF
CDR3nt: TGTGCCAGCTCACCCCCGGGACAGGTTTACGAGCAGTACTTC

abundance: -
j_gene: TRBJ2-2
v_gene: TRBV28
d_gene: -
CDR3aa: CASRPRLPGNTGELFF
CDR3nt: TGTGCCAGCAGACCACGACTCCCCGGGAACACCGGGGAGCTGTTTTTT

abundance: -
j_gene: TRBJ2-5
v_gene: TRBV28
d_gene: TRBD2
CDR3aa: CASSVAGGQETQYF
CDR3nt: TGTGCCAGCAGCGTAGCGGGAGGGCAAGAGACCCAGTACTTC

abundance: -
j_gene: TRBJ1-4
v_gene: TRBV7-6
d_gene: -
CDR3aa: CASSPQVHRVGEKLFF
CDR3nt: TGTGCCAGCAGCCCCCAGGTCCACAGGGTGGGAGAAAAACTGTTTTTT

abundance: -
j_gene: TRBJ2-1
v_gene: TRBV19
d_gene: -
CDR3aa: CASKAGAGPYNEQFF
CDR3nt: TGTGCCAGTAAGGCTGGGGCGGGCCCCTACAATGAGCAGTTCTTC

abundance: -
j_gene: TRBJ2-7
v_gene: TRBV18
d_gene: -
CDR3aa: CASSPTEVDEQYF
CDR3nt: TGTGCCAGCTCACCGACAGAGGTCGACGAGCAGTACTTC

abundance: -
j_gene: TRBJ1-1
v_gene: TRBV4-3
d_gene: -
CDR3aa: CASSQDGVYGTEAFF
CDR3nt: TGCGCCAGCAGCCAAGATGGGGTGTACGGCACTGAAGCTTTCTTT

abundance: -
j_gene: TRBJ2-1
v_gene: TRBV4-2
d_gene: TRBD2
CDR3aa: CASSQEPGLAYNEQFF
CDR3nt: TGTGCCAGCAGCCAAGAGCCGGGACTAGCCTACAATGAGCAGTTCTTC

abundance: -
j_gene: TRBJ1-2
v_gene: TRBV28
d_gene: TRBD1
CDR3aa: CASRPTGLSYGYTF
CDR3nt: TGTGCCAGCAGACCGACAGGGTTATCCTATGGCTACACCTTC

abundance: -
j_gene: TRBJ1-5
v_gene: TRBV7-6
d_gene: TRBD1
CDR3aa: CASSLVPRGPSNQPQHF
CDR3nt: TGTGCCAGCAGCTTAGTACCGAGGGGGCCGAGCAATCAGCCCCAGCATTTT

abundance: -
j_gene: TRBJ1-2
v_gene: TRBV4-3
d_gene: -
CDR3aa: CASSQTQADYGYTF
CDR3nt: TGCGCCAGCAGCCAAACCCAGGCCGACTATGGCTACACCTTC

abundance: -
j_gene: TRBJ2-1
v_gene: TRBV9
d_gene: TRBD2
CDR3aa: CASSAGTSGGDRSYNEQFF
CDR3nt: TGTGCCAGCAGCGCAGGGACTAGCGGGGGGGATAGGTCCTACAATGAGCAGTTCTTC

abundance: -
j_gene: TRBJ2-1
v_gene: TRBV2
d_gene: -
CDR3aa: CASRAQGSEQFF
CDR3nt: TGTGCCAGCAGGGCTCAGGGGAGTGAGCAGTTCTTC

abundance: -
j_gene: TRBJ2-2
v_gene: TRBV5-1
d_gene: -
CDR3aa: CASSLYTGELFF
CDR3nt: TGCGCCAGCAGCTTGTACACCGGGGAGCTGTTTTTT

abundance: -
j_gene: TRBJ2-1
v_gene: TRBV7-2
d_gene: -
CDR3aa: CASSRRLGVNNEQFF
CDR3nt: TGTGCCAGCAGCCGGAGGCTGGGAGTAAACAATGAGCAGTTCTTC

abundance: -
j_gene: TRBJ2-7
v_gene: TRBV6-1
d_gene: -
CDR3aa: CASSPNPLYEQYF
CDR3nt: TGTGCCAGCAGCCCCAACCCCCTCTACGAGCAGTACTTC

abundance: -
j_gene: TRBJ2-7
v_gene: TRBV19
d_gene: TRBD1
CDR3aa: CASSQDRGQYEQYF
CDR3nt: TGTGCCAGTAGTCAGGACAGGGGGCAATACGAGCAGTACTTC

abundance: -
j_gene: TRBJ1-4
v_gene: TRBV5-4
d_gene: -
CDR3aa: CASSLRSGGGATNEKLFF
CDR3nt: TGTGCCAGCAGCTTGAGATCCGGCGGGGGTGCAACTAATGAAAAACTGTTTTTT

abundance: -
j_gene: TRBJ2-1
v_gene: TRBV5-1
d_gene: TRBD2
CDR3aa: CASSSGLAGGNEQFF
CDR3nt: TGCGCCAGCAGCTCTGGACTAGCGGGGGGGAATGAGCAGTTCTTC

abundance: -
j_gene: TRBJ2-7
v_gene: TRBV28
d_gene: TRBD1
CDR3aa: CASRLTGGSISYEQYF
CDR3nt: TGTGCCAGCAGATTAACAGGGGGCTCCATTTCCTACGAGCAGTACTTC

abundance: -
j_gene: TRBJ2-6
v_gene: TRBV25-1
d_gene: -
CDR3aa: CASSVAGGYSGANVLTF
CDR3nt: TGTGCCAGCAGTGTTGCCGGTGGGTACTCTGGGGCCAACGTCCTGACTTTC

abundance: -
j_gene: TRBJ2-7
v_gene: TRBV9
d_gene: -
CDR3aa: CASSVEFSSYEQYF
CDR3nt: TGTGCCAGCAGCGTCGAATTTAGCTCCTACGAGCAGTACTTC

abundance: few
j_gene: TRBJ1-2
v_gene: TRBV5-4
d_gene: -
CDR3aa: CASSSDGNYGYTF
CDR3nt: TGTGCCAGCAGCTCGGACGGTAACTATGGCTACACCTTC

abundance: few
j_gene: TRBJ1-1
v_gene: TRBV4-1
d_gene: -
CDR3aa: CASRAPGLNTEAFF
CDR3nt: TGCGCCAGCAGGGCGCCGGGGTTGAACACTGAAGCTTTCTTT

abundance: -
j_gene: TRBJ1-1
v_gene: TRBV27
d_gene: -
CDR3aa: CASSRTGNMNTEAFF
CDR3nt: TGTGCCAGCAGTAGAACAGGGAACATGAACACTGAAGCTTTCTTT

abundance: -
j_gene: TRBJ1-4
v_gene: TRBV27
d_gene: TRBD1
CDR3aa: CASRDRGREKLFF
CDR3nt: TGTGCCAGTCGGGACAGGGGGCGCGAAAAACTGTTTTTT

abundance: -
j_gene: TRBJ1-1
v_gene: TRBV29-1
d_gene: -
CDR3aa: CSVNRAGNTEAFF
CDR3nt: TGCAGCGTTAACAGGGCGGGAAACACTGAAGCTTTCTTT